One sample yielded the 11 T cell receptor beta chains listed below, sequenced in a study of T cells in Graves' hyperthyroidism and ophthalmopathy (dated by TCRdb to about 2019). The library was obtained by multiplex PCR. Sequenced using an Illumina HiSeq 2000. The TCR beta CDR3 regions were amplified from RNA transcripts. For the first round of RT-PCR on the TCR CDR3, the HTBI primer set was used together with the Qiagen OneStep RT-PCR kit. TCRdb reran the public reads through fastp at Q25 and MiXCR, keeping productive beta chains. Records with the same CDR3 protein are collapsed into one entry carrying the most frequent genes and DNA. For this sample there are about 380,000 distinct CDR3 sequences; around an eighth appear just once. Clones ranked in the top ten supply roughly 20% of the sample. The sample was blood. The receptors were gathered from a man in his thirties or forties with Graves' hyperthyroidism that later progressed to Graves' ophthalmopathy.

With regard to this clonotype: This sequence may be a read error, since a much larger clone differs from it by one base. CDR3 nucleotide sequence: TGTGCCAGCAGTTCCCGACAGGGTAAATCACCCCTCCACTTT. Translation gives CASSSRQGKSPLHF. The chain links TRBV12-3 or TRBV12-4 to TRBJ1-6, with 7 bases matching TRBD1. V shed 4 bases, J shed 10 bases, and the junction held 7 bases outside the gene matches. The CDR3 sequence is 14 residues long.

CDR3 amino acids: CSARYYRNQPQHF. CDR3 coding DNA: TGCAGTGCTAGGTATTATCGGAATCAGCCCCAGCATTTT. The chain links TRBV20-1 to TRBJ1-5; D is unresolved. This CDR3 region has 13 residues. Germline CDR1 reads DFQATT; CDR2 reads SNEGSKA (reference sequence). V dropped 3 bases and J dropped 4 bases, with 10 bases sitting between them.

This clonotype was seen ten or more times. The V gene is TRBV5-1, the J gene TRBJ1-1, with 7 bases aligning to TRBD1. In germline, CDR1 is SGHRS, CDR2 YFSETQ. The CDR3 is made up of 13 amino acids. J lost 8 bases, V lost 4 bases, and 8 bases had no gene match. This CDR3 reads CASSLNRGGEAFF. The CDR3 region has the DNA TGCGCCAGCAGCCTTAACAGGGGAGGGGAAGCTTTCTTT.

The V and J genes are TRBV5-1 and TRBJ2-1, with D maybe TRBD2 (5 bases). The V gene lost 0 bases and the J gene lost 2 bases, with 12 bases spanning the gap. This CDR3 contains 16 residues. Germline CDR1 and CDR2: SGHRS and YFSETQ. In DNA, the CDR3 is TGCGCCAGCAGCTTGGAACCGGGAAATACCTACAATGAGCAGTTCTTC. As protein: CASSLEPGNTYNEQFF.

This clonotype was recorded at least ten times. This rearrangement joins TRBV27 to TRBJ1-6, with 7 positions matching TRBD1. Germline V lookup: CDR1 MNHEY, CDR2 SMNVEV (reference sequence). The CDR3 contains 17 residues. V trimming: 0 bases; J trimming: 3 bases; junction bases outside the gene matches: 5. As DNA, the CDR3 is TGTGCCAGCAGTTTATCGGCAGGGGGAATCTATAATTCACCCCTCCACTTT. Its translation: CASSLSAGGIYNSPLHF.

The table lists this clonotype with many counts. This rearrangement joins TRBV5-1 to TRBJ2-5; 7 nucleotides match TRBD1. The trim removed 5 bases at V and 2 bases at J, leaving 3 bases unmatched. The length of the CDR3 is 13 residues. Germline V lookup: CDR1 SGHRS, CDR2 YFSETQ. The CDR3 loop is CASSQGVQETQYF. The CDR3 DNA follows: TGCGCCAGCAGTCAGGGGGTACAAGAGACCCAGTACTTC.

This clonotype has just a few counts. This CDR3 reads CASSLGDRTYNEQFF. CDR3 sequence (DNA): TGCGCCAGCAGCTTGGGGGACAGGACATACAATGAGCAGTTCTTC. The V and J genes are TRBV5-1 and TRBJ2-1, with 8 bases lining up with TRBD1. The V gene end was trimmed by 0 bases and the J gene end by 4 bases; junction bases not matched to a gene: 3. This CDR3 spans 15 amino acids. CDR1 is SGHRS and CDR2 is YFSETQ in the germline V gene.

This clonotype was seen a few times. The CDR3 here is CSARALAGAKNIQYF. The CDR3 bases are TGCAGTGCTAGAGCCCTAGCGGGGGCCAAAAACATTCAGTACTTC. V gene TRBV20-1 combines with J gene TRBJ2-4; 9 bases map to TRBD2. Looked up from germline, CDR1 is DFQATT and CDR2 is SNEGSKA (reference sequence). The CDR3 loop spans 15 amino acids. With V trimmed by 1 base and J by 1 base, 2 bases remained unmatched.

There are many counts of this clonotype. The chain has TRBV7-2 and TRBJ1-5, with a possible D match to TRBD1 (6 bases). Per the germline V gene, CDR1 is SGHTA and CDR2 is FQGNSA. V lost 3 bases to trimming and J lost 6 bases, with 9 bases between them. CDR3 length: 13 amino acids. The CDR3 loop is CASSFLRGQPQHF. As DNA, the CDR3 is TGTGCCAGCAGCTTCCTCAGGGGTCAGCCCCAGCATTTT.

This clonotype was found a few times. CDR3 bases: TGCGCCAGCGGCCCAGGACAGCAGAATGAAAAACTGTTTTTT. It encodes CASGPGQQNEKLFF. The chain has TRBV5-1 and TRBJ1-4; D perhaps matches TRBD1 (6 bases). The ends were cut back, 7 bases at V and 5 bases at J, with 15 bases in the middle. Germline-derived CDR1 and CDR2 are SGHRS and YFSETQ. The CDR3 covers 14 residues.

The rearrangement joins TRBV4-1 to TRBJ2-1, with TRBD2 as a possible D gene (6 bases). V was cut by 3 bases and J by 2 bases, with 14 bases left in between. This CDR3 region has 16 residues. Germline V CDR1 and CDR2: MGHRA, YSYEKL. Written as DNA, the CDR3 is TGCGCCAGCAGCCAGCCGGGGATAGCGGCCTACAATGAGCAGTTCTTC. Translating it yields CASSQPGIAAYNEQFF.